This T cell receptor (beta chain) was documented in a study of CD4 T cells in relation to SARS-CoV-2 and coronaviruses. This clone was recorded only once. Its cognate antigen is unknown. Assay: immunoSEQ multiplex PCR; the TCRdb copy retains only in-frame clones and omits some. The sample records about 26,000 clones, around 78% being singletons. Germline values: CDR1 ENHRY, CDR2 SYGVKD. The CDR3 sequence is 12 residues long. After removal of 8 bases from V and 6 bases from J, the junction contained 0 bases not matched to a gene. The unexposed donors gave CD4+ T cells in about 2011-2019, prior to COVID-19. Isolation of CD4+ T cells took place after about eleven days in culture.

Sequencing input: CD4+ T cells from PBMCs, cultured in vitro. The rearrangement uses TRBV10-3 and TRBJ2-6; 8 nucleotides line up with TRBD1. This TCR was recovered from a human donor in good health. The CDR3 sequence is CAIQGAANVLTF. CDR3 DNA sequence: TGTGCCATCCAGGGGGCGGCCAACGTCCTGACTTTC.